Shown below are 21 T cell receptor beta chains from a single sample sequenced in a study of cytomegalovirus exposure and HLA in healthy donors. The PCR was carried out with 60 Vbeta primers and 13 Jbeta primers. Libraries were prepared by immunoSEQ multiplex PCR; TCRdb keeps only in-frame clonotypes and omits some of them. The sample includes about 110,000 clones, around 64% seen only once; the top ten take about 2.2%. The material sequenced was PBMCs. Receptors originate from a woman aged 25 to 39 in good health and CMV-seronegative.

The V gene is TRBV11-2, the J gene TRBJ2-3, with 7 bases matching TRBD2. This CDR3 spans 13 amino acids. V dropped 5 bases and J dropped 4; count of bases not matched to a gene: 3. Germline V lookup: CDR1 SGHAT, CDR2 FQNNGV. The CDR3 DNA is TGTGCCAGCAGCATGGGGGGGGCAGATACGCAGTATTTT. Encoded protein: CASSMGGADTQYF.

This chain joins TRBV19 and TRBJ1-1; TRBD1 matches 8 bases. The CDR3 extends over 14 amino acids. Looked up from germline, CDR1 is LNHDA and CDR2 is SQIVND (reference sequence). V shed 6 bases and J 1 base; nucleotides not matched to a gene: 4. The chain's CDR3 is CASSSTGANTEAFF. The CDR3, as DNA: TGTGCCAGTAGCTCGACAGGGGCGAACACTGAAGCTTTCTTT.

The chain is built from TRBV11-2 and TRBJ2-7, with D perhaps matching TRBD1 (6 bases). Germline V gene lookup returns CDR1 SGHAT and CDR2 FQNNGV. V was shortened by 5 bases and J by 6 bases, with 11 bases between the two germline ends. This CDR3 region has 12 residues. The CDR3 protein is CASSHNRAEQYF. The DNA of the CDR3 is TGTGCCAGCAGCCATAACAGGGCCGAGCAGTACTTC.

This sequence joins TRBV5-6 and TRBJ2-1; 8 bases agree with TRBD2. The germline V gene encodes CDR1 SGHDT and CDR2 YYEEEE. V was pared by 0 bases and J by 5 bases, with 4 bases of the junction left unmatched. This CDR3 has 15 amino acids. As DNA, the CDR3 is TGTGCCAGCAGCTTGGTCAATAGCGGGGACAATGAGCAGTTCTTC. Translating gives CASSLVNSGDNEQFF. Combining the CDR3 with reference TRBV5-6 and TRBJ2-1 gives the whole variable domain DAGVTQSPTHLIKTRGQQVTLRCSPKSGHDTVSWYQQALGQGPQFIFQYYEEEERQRGNFPDRFSGHQFPNYSSELNVNALLLGDSALYLCASSLVNSGDNEQFFGPGTRLTVL.

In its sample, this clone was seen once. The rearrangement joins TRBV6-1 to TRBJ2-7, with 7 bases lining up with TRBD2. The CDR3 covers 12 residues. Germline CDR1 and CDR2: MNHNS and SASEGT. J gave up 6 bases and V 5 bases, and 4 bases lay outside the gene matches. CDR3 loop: CASSTGEGEQYF. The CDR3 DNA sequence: TGTGCCAGCAGTACGGGGGAGGGCGAGCAGTACTTC.

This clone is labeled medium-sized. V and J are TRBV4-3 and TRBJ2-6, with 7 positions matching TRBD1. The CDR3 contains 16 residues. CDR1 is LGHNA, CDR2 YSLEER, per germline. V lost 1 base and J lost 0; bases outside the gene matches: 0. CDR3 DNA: TGCGCCAGCAGCCAAGCAGGGGGCTCTGGGGCCAACGTCCTGACTTTC. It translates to CASSQAGGSGANVLTF.

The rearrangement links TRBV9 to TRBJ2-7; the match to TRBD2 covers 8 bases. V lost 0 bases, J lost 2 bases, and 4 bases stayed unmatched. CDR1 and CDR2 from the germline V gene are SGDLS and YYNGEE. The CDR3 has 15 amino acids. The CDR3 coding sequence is TGTGCCAGCAGCGTAGGGACGGGAGGGCCCTACGAGCAGTACTTC. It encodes CASSVGTGGPYEQYF.

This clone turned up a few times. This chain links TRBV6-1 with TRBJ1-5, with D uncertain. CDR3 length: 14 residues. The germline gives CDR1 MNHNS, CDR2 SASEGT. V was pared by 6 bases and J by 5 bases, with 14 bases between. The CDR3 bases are TGTGCCAGCAGCCGCTTGGCCTCGTATCAGCCCCAGCATTTT. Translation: CASSRLASYQPQHF.

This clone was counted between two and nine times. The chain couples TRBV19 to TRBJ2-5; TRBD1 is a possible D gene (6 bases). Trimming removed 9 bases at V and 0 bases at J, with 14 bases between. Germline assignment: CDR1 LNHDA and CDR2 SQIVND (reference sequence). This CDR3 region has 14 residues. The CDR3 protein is CASTRDIHQETQYF. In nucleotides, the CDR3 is TGTGCCAGCACCCGGGACATCCACCAAGAGACCCAGTACTTC.

CDR3: CASTTSGAGTYEQYF. The CDR3 region has the DNA TGTGCCAGCACTACTAGCGGGGCTGGGACCTACGAGCAGTACTTC. The chain carries TRBV28 and TRBJ2-7, with TRBD2 matching 10 bases. Germline values: CDR1 MDHEN, CDR2 SYDVKM. The CDR3 length is 15 residues. The ends lost 7 bases at V and 2 bases at J; junction bases unmatched: 8.

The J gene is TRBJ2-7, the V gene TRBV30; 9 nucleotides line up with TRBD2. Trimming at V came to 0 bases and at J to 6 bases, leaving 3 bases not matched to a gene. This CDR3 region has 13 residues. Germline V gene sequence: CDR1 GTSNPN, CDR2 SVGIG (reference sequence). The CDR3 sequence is CAWSVLAGSEQYF. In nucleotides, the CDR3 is TGTGCCTGGAGTGTGCTAGCGGGAAGCGAGCAGTACTTC.

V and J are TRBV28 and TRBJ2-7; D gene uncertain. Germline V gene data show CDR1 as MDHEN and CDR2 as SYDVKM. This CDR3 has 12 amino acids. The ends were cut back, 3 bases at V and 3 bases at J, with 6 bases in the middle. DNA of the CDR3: TGTGCCAGCAGTTTTGGCCGCTACGAGCAGTACTTC. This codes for CASSFGRYEQYF.

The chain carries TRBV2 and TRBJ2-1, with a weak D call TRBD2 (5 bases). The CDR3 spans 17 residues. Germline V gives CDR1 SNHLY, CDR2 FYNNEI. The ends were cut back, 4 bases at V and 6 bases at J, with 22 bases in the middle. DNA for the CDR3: TGTGCCAGCAGTGTAAGCGCGGGTTATCCCCCCAGCAATGAGCAGTTCTTC. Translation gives CASSVSAGYPPSNEQFF.

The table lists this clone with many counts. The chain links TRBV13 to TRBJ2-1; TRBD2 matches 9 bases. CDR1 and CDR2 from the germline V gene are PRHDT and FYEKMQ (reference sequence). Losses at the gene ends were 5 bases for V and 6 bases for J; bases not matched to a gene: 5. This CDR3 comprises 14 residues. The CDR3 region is CASSQGLALNEQFF. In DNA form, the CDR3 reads TGTGCCAGCAGCCAGGGACTAGCTCTCAATGAGCAGTTCTTC.

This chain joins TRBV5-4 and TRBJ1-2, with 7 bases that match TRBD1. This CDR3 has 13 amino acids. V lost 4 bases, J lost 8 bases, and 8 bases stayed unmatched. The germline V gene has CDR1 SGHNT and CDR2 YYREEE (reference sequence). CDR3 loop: CASSLETGMGYTF. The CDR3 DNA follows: TGTGCCAGCAGCCTCGAGACAGGGATGGGCTACACCTTC.

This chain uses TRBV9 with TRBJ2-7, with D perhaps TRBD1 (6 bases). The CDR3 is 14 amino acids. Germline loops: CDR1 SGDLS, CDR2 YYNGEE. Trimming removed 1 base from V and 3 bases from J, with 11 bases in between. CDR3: CASSVSTGGYEQYF. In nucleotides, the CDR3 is TGTGCCAGCAGCGTATCGACAGGAGGCTACGAGCAGTACTTC.

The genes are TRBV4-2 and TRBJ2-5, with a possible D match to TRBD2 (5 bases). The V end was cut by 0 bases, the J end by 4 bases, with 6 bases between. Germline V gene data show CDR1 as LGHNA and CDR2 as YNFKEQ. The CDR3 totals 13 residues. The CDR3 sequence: CASSQDRGETQYF. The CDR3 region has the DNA TGTGCCAGCAGCCAAGATCGGGGAGAGACCCAGTACTTC.

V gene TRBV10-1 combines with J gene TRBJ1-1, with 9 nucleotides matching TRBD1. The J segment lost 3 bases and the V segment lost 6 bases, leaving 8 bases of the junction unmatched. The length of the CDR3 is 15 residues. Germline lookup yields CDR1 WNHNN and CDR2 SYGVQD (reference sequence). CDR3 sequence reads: CASSLSTGGDTEAFF. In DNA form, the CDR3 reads TGCGCCAGCAGCCTCAGCACAGGGGGCGACACTGAAGCTTTCTTT.

CDR3 residues: CASSTGSTEAFF. The DNA of the CDR3 is TGTGCCAGCAGTACAGGGTCAACTGAAGCTTTCTTT. The chain has TRBV7-9 and TRBJ1-1, with D possibly matching TRBD1 (6 bases). CDR1 is SEHNR and CDR2 is FQNEAQ in the germline V gene (reference sequence). CDR3 size: 12 residues. V was shortened by 6 bases and J by 5 bases, with 10 bases between the two germline ends. Using reference TRBV7-9 and TRBJ1-1 for the parts outside the CDR3, the full variable domain is DTGVSQNPRHKITKRGQNVTFRCDPISEHNRLYWYRQTLGQGPEFLTYFQNEAQLEKSRLLSDRFSAERPKGSFSTLEIQRTEQGDSAMYLCASSTGSTEAFFGQGTRLTVV.

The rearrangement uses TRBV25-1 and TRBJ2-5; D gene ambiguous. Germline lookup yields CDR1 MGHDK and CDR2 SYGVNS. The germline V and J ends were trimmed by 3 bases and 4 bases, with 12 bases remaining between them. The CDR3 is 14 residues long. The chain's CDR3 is CASSEVASRETQYF. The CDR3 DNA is TGTGCCAGCAGTGAGGTTGCTAGTCGAGAGACCCAGTACTTC.

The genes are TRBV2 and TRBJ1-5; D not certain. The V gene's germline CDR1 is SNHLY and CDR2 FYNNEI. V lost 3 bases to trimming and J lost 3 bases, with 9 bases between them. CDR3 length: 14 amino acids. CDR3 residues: CASSDRTSNQPQHF. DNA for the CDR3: TGTGCCAGCAGTGACCGTACATCCAATCAGCCCCAGCATTTT.